This T cell receptor (beta chain) was identified during a study of post-analysis software for immune sequencing data. Regarding the study as a whole: Compared with controls, patients had more of about 5 TRBV segments, including TRBV5-6, TRBV5-1 and TRBV20-1.

A note on this clonotype: Antigen: not known.

Researchers reported that TCR beta cDNA libraries carried unique molecular identifiers. From around 1 to 9.1 million T cells, hundreds of thousands of cDNA molecules were obtained. Using its own MiXCR run on the PCR reads, TCRdb lists one record per CDR3 protein. Of around 700,000 distinct CDR3 sequences in the sample, 55% to 60% were seen once. V lost 4 bases and J lost 10; bases outside the gene matches: 10. Germline V lookup: CDR1 SGHRS, CDR2 YFSETQ. CDR3 length: 14 residues. The sequencing sample was made of blood. This sequence joins TRBV5-1 and TRBJ1-4; 7 bases map to TRBD1. The TCR comes from a girl aged 2-10 years with multiple sclerosis. DNA of the CDR3: TGCGCCAGCAGCGCGGGACAGACAGTCGGAAAACTGTTTTTT. Protein: CASSAGQTVGKLFF.